This T cell receptor (beta chain) was recorded in a study of CD8+CD57+ T cells in acquired aplastic anemia. Overall study context: CD4+ and CD8+ cells, once sorted, gave DNA averaging roughly 3.2 ug.

This clonotype was counted a single time. Its antigen is unidentified. Notes on the study in general: Patients and controls were found to share 25 to 35 CD8+ CDR3 sequences. Patients and controls were not found to differ significantly in CD8+ Simpson's diversity.

Genomic DNA constituted the template upon which TCR beta VDJ and CDR3 profiling was performed. MiXCR was run by TCRdb on the reads, yielding one entry per CDR3 protein. The sample yields 200,000 to 250,000 distinct CDR3 sequences, less than 60% seen once. This CDR3 contains 11 residues. With 1 base removed from V and 7 bases from J, the gap between germline ends came to 8 bases. Germline V lookup: CDR1 SQVTM, CDR2 ANQGSEA. The patients chosen for sequencing had shown expansion of CD8+CD57+ cells (detected by flow cytometry). A severe acquired aplastic anemia diagnosis applied to all patients. Sequencing input: sorted CD4+, CD8+, or CD8+CD57+ T cells (not recorded which) from PBMCs. The chain recombines TRBV29-1 with TRBJ2-7; D unclear. This clonotype was obtained from a human donor with aplastic anemia. CDR3 protein: CSVEGRNEQYF. Here the CDR3 DNA reads TGCAGCGTTGAAGGGCGGAATGAGCAGTACTTC.